This T cell receptor (beta chain) stems from a study of blood T cell repertoires in COVID-19. Study in general: The United States, Italy and Spain supplied acute and convalescent COVID-19 samples.

From germline, CDR1 is LGHDT and CDR2 YNNKEL (reference sequence). V was pared by 3 bases and J by 0 bases, with 11 bases between. The CDR3 spans 15 residues. The protocol was immunoSEQ multiplex PCR, while the TCRdb copy is restricted to in-frame clones and leaves out a portion. This table holds some 220,000 clones, about 81% found once. Material: peripheral blood. The TCR comes from a woman in her 70s with COVID-19, enrolled during active disease. The chain couples TRBV3-1 (or the pseudogene TRBV3-2) to TRBJ1-1, with D maybe TRBD1 (6 bases). The CDR3 sequence: CASSHRTAMNTEAFF. CDR3 DNA: TGTGCCAGCAGCCATCGGACAGCGATGAACACTGAAGCTTTCTTT.